Each of the 25 T cell receptor beta chains below was sequenced from the same sample in a study of metastatic and nonmetastatic thyroid tumors. Thyroid surgery was preceded by no treatment in any patient. TCRdb called clones again from the PCR reads with MiXCR. There are around 19,000 clones in the sample; about a quarter occur only once, and 6.4% lies in the top ten. The sequenced material came from tumor tissue. These receptors were obtained from a female donor with papillary thyroid cancer or a benign thyroid nodule (not recorded which). Some clones in this sample may be carry-over from other donors' samples.

This clone is labeled medium-sized. The junction departs from germline at one end; a sequencing error may be responsible. V gene TRBV13 combines with J gene TRBJ2-7; 8 bases are a match to TRBD2. From germline, CDR1 is PRHDT and CDR2 FYEKMQ (reference sequence). The CDR3 runs to 20 residues. The CDR3 DNA follows: TGTGCCACCAGCGGGGCGTGGGAAGCGGGAGTATTTTATAGGGCCCTGGAGCAGTACTTC. Translation: CATSGAWEAGVFYRALEQYF.

This clone was seen at least ten times. The V call is TRBV20-1, the J call TRBJ2-6, with D perhaps matching TRBD1 (6 bases). This CDR3 comprises 16 residues. Germline V gene lookup returns CDR1 DFQATT and CDR2 SNEGSKA (reference sequence). V gave up 6 bases and J gave up 2 bases, with 17 bases separating them. CDR3 DNA sequence: TGCAGTGCAACGGGACAAGGAGGCGCTGGGGCCAACGTCCTGACTTTC. Protein product: CSATGQGGAGANVLTF.

This clone was counted a few times. This chain links TRBV6-1 with TRBJ2-5; 9 bases match TRBD1. The CDR3 is 16 residues long. Trimming cost V 3 bases and J 5 bases; bases outside gene matches: 10. Germline loops: CDR1 MNHNS, CDR2 SASEGT. CDR3 sequence (DNA): TGTGCCAGCAGTGAGATCCCGGGACAGGGTTCGGAGACCCAGTACTTC. It is translated as CASSEIPGQGSETQYF.

The chain recombines TRBV3-1 with TRBJ1-1, with TRBD1 matching over 7 bases. Per germline, CDR1 LGHDT and CDR2 YNNKEL (reference sequence). CDR3 length: 14 residues. The V gene end was trimmed by 6 bases and the J gene end by 0 bases; junction bases not matched to a gene: 4. CDR3 DNA sequence: TGTGCCAGCAGAGGGACAGATTTGAACACTGAAGCTTTCTTT. As protein: CASRGTDLNTEAFF.

This clone has only a few counts. One end of the junction fails to match germline, which may point to a read error. The chain recombines TRBV2 with TRBJ2-7; D uncertain. The CDR3 totals 12 residues. Germline CDR1 and CDR2: SNHLY and FYNNEI. The CDR3 DNA is TGTGCCAGCAGGCATGGGTCCTACGATCAGTACTTC. The encoded protein is CASRHGSYDQYF.

This clone was counted between two and nine times. J is TRBJ1-1 and V is TRBV28; D unresolved. Germline CDR1 MDHEN, CDR2 SYDVKM. This CDR3 comprises 15 residues. Trimming stripped 5 bases from V and 1 base from J, with 14 bases between. The CDR3 region has the DNA TGTGCCAGCAGTCTCTTGGTGAGTAGGAACACTGAAGCTTTCTTT. Encoded protein: CASSLLVSRNTEAFF.

This clone has ten or more counts. V gene TRBV5-8 combines with J gene TRBJ2-7; D is perhaps TRBD2 (5 bases). The CDR3 totals 13 residues. Germline V gives CDR1 SGHTS, CDR2 YDEGEE. V lost 4 bases to trimming and J lost 0 bases, with 8 bases between them. The CDR3 DNA follows: TGTGCCAGCAGCACTGACTACTCCTACGAGCAGTACTTC. Translation gives CASSTDYSYEQYF. Full variable domain (remainder filled in from reference TRBV5-8 and TRBJ2-7): EAGVTQSPTHLIKTRGQQATLRCSPISGHTSVYWYQQALGLGLQFLLWYDEGEERNRGNFPPRFSGRQFPNYSSELNVNALELEDSALYLCASSTDYSYEQYFGPGTRLTVT.

Concerning this clone: The junction departs from the called germline gene at one end, perhaps through a read error. The V gene is TRBV20-1, the J gene TRBJ1-1; D remains ambiguous. The CDR3 totals 14 residues. CDR1 DFQATT and CDR2 SNEGSKA come from the germline V gene (reference sequence). The CDR3 loop is CSASTWSSGTEVFF. For the CDR3, the DNA is TGCAGTGCTAGCACGTGGAGTTCGGGCACTGAAGTTTTCTTT.

In its sample, this clone is medium-sized. The chain carries TRBV28 and TRBJ1-2, with D possibly being TRBD1 (5 bases). The CDR3 is made up of 15 amino acids. The V gene lost 5 bases and the J gene lost 4 bases, with 17 bases spanning the gap. Germline V gene data show CDR1 as MDHEN and CDR2 as SYDVKM. The CDR3 loop is CASSAEGRATYGYTF. The CDR3 DNA reads TGTGCCAGCAGTGCCGAAGGCAGGGCTACCTATGGCTACACCTTC.

In its sample, this clone ranks as medium-sized. V gene TRBV20-1 combines with J gene TRBJ2-1; D is possibly TRBD2 (5 bases). The V gene's germline CDR1 is DFQATT and CDR2 SNEGSKA (reference sequence). The CDR3 has 15 residues. V lost 3 bases, J lost 2 bases, and 14 bases lay in between. The DNA for the CDR3 is TGCAGTGCTAGTAGTGAAGGAGGAACCTACAATGAGCAGTTCTTC. Protein: CSASSEGGTYNEQFF.

There are many counts of this clone. The chain is built from TRBV7-2 and TRBJ1-5, with TRBD1 matching over 12 bases. Germline values: CDR1 SGHTA, CDR2 FQGNSA. Losses at the gene ends were 6 bases for V and 5 bases for J; bases not matched to a gene: 5. This CDR3 contains 15 residues. This chain's CDR3 is CASRPGQGAYQPQHF. For the CDR3, the DNA is TGTGCCAGCAGACCGGGACAGGGGGCGTATCAGCCCCAGCATTTT.

The chain recombines TRBV20-1 with TRBJ2-2; 10 positions agree with TRBD2. This CDR3 has 16 residues. Germline lookup yields CDR1 DFQATT and CDR2 SNEGSKA (reference sequence). V trimming: 0 bases; J trimming: 2 bases; junction bases outside the gene matches: 3. CDR3 sequence (DNA): TGCAGTGCTAGAGACCTAGCGGGGGACAACACCGGGGAGCTGTTTTTT. It specifies CSARDLAGDNTGELFF.

CDR3 nucleotides: TGTGCCAGCAGCTTAACGGGGTGTGGGGAGGGGGTTCAAGAGACCCAGTACTTC. This encodes CASSLTGCGEGVQETQYF. The chain carries TRBV7-3 and TRBJ2-5; possible D gene TRBD2, 7 bases. The CDR3 is 18 residues long. The V end was cut by 0 bases, the J end by 2 bases, with 19 bases between. Germline loops: CDR1 SGHTA, CDR2 FQGTGA.

This clone was seen a handful of times. This sequence joins TRBV6-1 and TRBJ2-1; 8 bases are a match to TRBD2. The CDR3 contains 14 residues. Germline-derived CDR1 and CDR2 are MNHNS and SASEGT. The V and J ends lost 7 bases and 8 bases, in that order; junction bases with no gene match: 10. Written as DNA, the CDR3 is TGTGCCAGCAAAGGGACTAGGGAGTTCGATGAGCAGTTCTTC. Protein product: CASKGTREFDEQFF.

V and J are TRBV7-2 and TRBJ1-1; D uncertain. CDR1 is SGHTA and CDR2 is FQGNSA in the germline V gene. V lost 0 bases and J lost 12, with 14 bases in between. The CDR3 covers 13 residues. The CDR3 coding sequence is TGTGCCAGCAGCTTAGCGTTTTCCGGGGTTCCTTTCTTT. This gives the protein CASSLAFSGVPFF. Based on the CDR3 plus reference TRBV7-2 and TRBJ1-1, the full variable domain is GAGVSQSPSNKVTEKGKDVELRCDPISGHTALYWYRQSLGQGLEFLIYFQGNSAPDKSGLPSDRFSAERTGGSVSTLTIQRTQQEDSAVYLCASSLAFSGVPFFGQGTRLTVV.

The sample holds many counts of this clone. V usage is TRBV3-1 and J usage is TRBJ1-1, with D perhaps matching TRBD1 (5 bases). The CDR3 is 15 amino acids. Trimming cost V 1 base and J 5 bases, with 14 bases left between them. Germline V gene data show CDR1 as LGHDT and CDR2 as YNNKEL (reference sequence). The CDR3, as DNA: TGTGCCAGCAGCCAAGGTTGGGACGTGAGGACTGAAGCTTTCTTT. Amino acid sequence: CASSQGWDVRTEAFF.

The chain has TRBV18 and TRBJ2-1, with TRBD2 matching 12 bases. Germline CDR1 and CDR2: KGHSH and LQKENI. The CDR3 consists of 14 residues. Trimming cost V 4 bases and J 6 bases; bases outside gene matches: 1. CDR3 sequence reads: CASSRTSGANEQFF. Written as DNA, the CDR3 is TGTGCCAGCTCACGGACTAGCGGGGCCAATGAGCAGTTCTTC.

The V call is TRBV13, the J call TRBJ2-2; no clear D gene. In germline, CDR1 is PRHDT, CDR2 FYEKMQ (reference sequence). The CDR3 has 14 amino acids. V lost 2 bases and J 5 bases, leaving 9 bases between the germline ends. The CDR3 region has the DNA TGTGCCAGCAGCTTATGGTCCGAAACCGGGGAGCTGTTTTTT. This gives the protein CASSLWSETGELFF.

The chain joins TRBV12-3 or TRBV12-4 to TRBJ1-2, with D possibly TRBD1 on 6 matching bases. Trimming pared 7 bases from V and 6 bases from J, leaving 27 bases between. This CDR3 has 17 amino acids. Here the CDR3 reads CASKNFESDSFFDGYTF. The DNA for the CDR3 is TGTGCCAGCAAGAACTTTGAGTCGGACAGTTTTTTCGATGGCTACACCTTC.

This clone was observed a handful of times. A much bigger clone sits one base away, suggesting this may be a read error. The J gene is TRBJ2-5, the V gene TRBV5-4; 8 bases match TRBD2. After removal of 3 bases from V and 6 bases from J, the junction contained 10 bases not matched to a gene. CDR3 length: 15 amino acids. The V gene's germline CDR1 is SGHNT and CDR2 YYREEE (reference sequence). The DNA for the CDR3 is TGTGCCAGCAGCTCGTCGGCGGGAGGTAGCAAGACCCAGTACTTC. It yields the protein CASSSSAGGSKTQYF.

Concerning this clone itself: One end of the junction fails to match germline, which may point to a read error. This rearrangement joins TRBV5-1 to TRBJ2-2, with D possibly called TRBD1 or TRBD2 (5 bases each). Germline CDR1 is SGHRS and CDR2 is YFSETQ. CDR3 length: 15 residues. CDR3 sequence: CASSPPSANTGDLFF. CDR3 in DNA: TGCGCCAGCAGCCCTCCGTCGGCCAACACCGGGGACCTGTTTTTT.

This clone was observed a few times. A much larger clone sits a single nucleotide away, making a read error possible. The chain is built from TRBV19 and TRBJ2-6; possible D gene TRBD1, 5 bases. Germline CDR1 is LNHDA and CDR2 is SQIVND (reference sequence). This CDR3 has 15 amino acids. This chain's CDR3 is CASSIFTSGANFLTF. The CDR3 DNA sequence: TGTGCCAGTAGTATTTTCACTTCTGGGGCCAACTTCCTGACTTTC.

With regard to this clone: The junction differs from germline at one of its ends, possibly a read error. CDR3 sequence: CASSWRDPYEHYF. The CDR3 nucleotides are TGTGCCAGCAGTTGGCGCGACCCCTACGAGCACTACTTC. The V and J genes are TRBV6-1 and TRBJ2-7, with D unresolved. The CDR3 loop spans 13 amino acids. Germline V gives CDR1 MNHNS, CDR2 SASEGT.

This chain joins TRBV28 and TRBJ2-7, with 9 bases that match TRBD1. V lost 6 bases, J lost 4 bases, and 13 bases stayed unmatched. Germline V gene lookup returns CDR1 MDHEN and CDR2 SYDVKM. The CDR3 spans 16 residues. The CDR3 spells CASSLRTGGVGYEQYF. The CDR3 nucleotides are TGTGCCAGCAGCCTACGCACAGGGGGCGTCGGTTACGAGCAGTACTTC.

The table lists this clone with many counts. The chain uses TRBV20-1 and TRBJ2-1; 8 nucleotides match TRBD2. Germline CDR1 is DFQATT and CDR2 is SNEGSKA (reference sequence). The length of the CDR3 is 16 residues. Trimming removed 0 bases from V and 2 bases from J; junction bases left unmatched: 6. The CDR3 nucleotides are TGCAGTGCTAGAGATGGGAGCGGGAGACCCTACAATGAGCAGTTCTTC. Amino acid sequence: CSARDGSGRPYNEQFF.